Below, one T cell receptor beta chain is given with its context. Its antigen is still unknown. There were TCR beta CDR3 regions amplified from RNA transcripts. The HTBI primer set served for first-round RT-PCR of the TCR CDR3. TCRdb itself ran the multiplex PCR reads through MiXCR, one entry per CDR3 protein. Here the sample spans under 300,000 distinct CDR3 sequences, roughly 22% being singletons. The data belong to a study of T cells in Graves' hyperthyroidism and ophthalmopathy. Germline CDR1 GTSNPN, CDR2 SVGIG (reference sequence). This CDR3 has 14 residues. Trimming removed 3 bases from V and 7 bases from J; junction bases left unmatched: 11. Ophthalmopathy patients all had a Clinical Activity Score of at least 3, a NOSPECS grade of at least 4 and disease under 3 months old. Findings of the study overall: With a median lead of approximately six months before onset, the model predicted ophthalmopathy.

Sequencing was done on a sample of blood. The rearrangement joins TRBV30 to TRBJ1-2, with 7 positions matching TRBD1. The sequence was collected from a man aged 25-40 years with Graves' ophthalmopathy. The CDR3 DNA sequence: TGTGCCTGGAGAGGGACAGCAGGTGATGGTGGCTACACCTTC. The encoded protein is CAWRGTAGDGGYTF.